Listed below are T cell receptor beta chains from one sample, sequenced in a study of Ad26.COV2.S vaccination and SARS-CoV-2 variants. Method: immunoSEQ multiplex PCR; TCRdb's copy keeps in-frame clones and lacks some. The data show 350,000 to 600,000 clones, nearly 90% seen once. The sequencing here drew on peripheral blood, taken in a trial of Ad26.COV2.S vaccine versus placebo. These receptors came from a person aged 18-60 years who received the Ad26.COV2.S COVID-19 vaccine or a placebo. Both conserved end residues are part of each CDR3. D genes are given only for firm matches.

>TRBV7-8|TRBD1|TRBJ2-7
TGTGCCAGCAGCTTAGTGGCAGGGGGTAACGAGCAGTACTTC
CASSLVAGGNEQYF
>TRBV11-2|TRBD1|TRBJ1-6
TGTGCCAGCAGCTTACGTCGGGACAGGCATAATTCACCCCTCCACTTT
CASSLRRDRHNSPLHF
>TRBV6-2/TRBV6-3|NA|TRBJ1-5
TGTGCCAGCAGCACCCCCGGACGGTTGAATCAGCCCCAGCATTTT
CASSTPGRLNQPQHF
>TRBV28|NA|TRBJ2-1
TGTGCCAGCAGTTTAGGGGGCCGACGAGGTGAGCAGTTCTTC
CASSLGGRRGEQFF
>TRBV13|TRBD2|TRBJ2-5
TGTGCCAGCAGCCCCCCCCTCCGGGCGGGAGGGCCAGAGACCCAGTACTTC
CASSPPLRAGGPETQYF
>TRBV25-1|NA|TRBJ1-6
TGTGCCAGCAGTGAATTCAGGATTAGCTCCTATAATTCACCCCTCCACTTT
CASSEFRISSYNSPLHF
>TRBV5-3|TRBD2|TRBJ2-7
TGTGCCAGAAGCTGGTCCCCTGGCGGGGGAGGATACGAGCAGTACTTC
CARSWSPGGGGYEQYF
>TRBV5-1|NA|TRBJ1-1
TGCGCCAGCAGCTTACCCCCGTTCACTGAAGCTTTCTTT
CASSLPPFTEAFF
>TRBV18|NA|TRBJ1-6
TGTGCCAGCCTCAGGACGGAGAATTCACCCCTCCACTTT
CASLRTENSPLHF
>TRBV7-6|NA|TRBJ2-3
TGTGCCAGCAGCTTAGACGCGCGTACTAGCACAGATACGCAGTATTTT
CASSLDARTSTDTQYF